The rows below give T cell receptor beta chains drawn from one sample of a study of Ad26.COV2.S vaccination and SARS-CoV-2 variants. Generated by immunoSEQ multiplex PCR, the TCRdb table keeps only in-frame clones and is missing some. The sample records approximately 300,000 clones, just under 85% being singletons. This specimen was peripheral blood, taken in a trial of Ad26.COV2.S vaccine versus placebo. The origin of the receptors is a person aged 18-65 years who received the Ad26.COV2.S COVID-19 vaccine or a placebo. Each CDR3 is given without its conserved first and last residue. Size values are once, few and many counts, or a class for expanded clones, and some rows have none.

j_gene: TRBJ1-4
abundance: -
v_gene: TRBV5-4
CDR3aa: ASSLHGPTNEKLF

j_gene: TRBJ1-4
abundance: -
v_gene: TRBV5-5
CDR3aa: ASSSTRTGMINEKLF

j_gene: TRBJ2-5
abundance: once
v_gene: TRBV28
CDR3aa: ASSQLNAGWETQY

j_gene: TRBJ2-6
abundance: -
v_gene: TRBV6-1
CDR3aa: ASSEALRSSRG

j_gene: TRBJ1-6
abundance: -
v_gene: TRBV28
CDR3aa: ASSRDGPEGGYNSPLH

j_gene: TRBJ2-3
abundance: -
v_gene: TRBV5-1
CDR3aa: ASRRSGGRTDTQY

j_gene: TRBJ2-4
abundance: -
v_gene: TRBV28
CDR3aa: ASSSPSRDRGQNIQY

j_gene: TRBJ2-5
abundance: -
v_gene: TRBV29-1
CDR3aa: STWGREETQY

j_gene: TRBJ2-5
abundance: -
v_gene: TRBV7-9
CDR3aa: ASSPRQKQETQY

j_gene: TRBJ1-2
abundance: -
v_gene: TRBV19
CDR3aa: ASSIGRDYGYT

j_gene: TRBJ2-3
abundance: -
v_gene: TRBV11-1
CDR3aa: ASSLEGKITDTQY

j_gene: TRBJ2-7
abundance: -
v_gene: TRBV7-9
CDR3aa: ASSPWDRGSGQY

j_gene: TRBJ2-1
abundance: -
v_gene: TRBV5-4
CDR3aa: ASSSERGAYNEQF

j_gene: TRBJ2-7
abundance: many
v_gene: TRBV7-2
CDR3aa: ASSSGGVEQY

j_gene: TRBJ2-3
abundance: -
v_gene: TRBV2
CDR3aa: ASRVLADPSTDTQY

j_gene: TRBJ1-5
abundance: -
v_gene: TRBV5-6
CDR3aa: ASSLTGTGGNQPQH

j_gene: TRBJ2-7
abundance: -
v_gene: TRBV28
CDR3aa: ASLPDGGGPIYEQY

j_gene: TRBJ1-5
abundance: -
v_gene: TRBV7-9
CDR3aa: ASSLGGGSRNQPQH

j_gene: TRBJ1-3
abundance: -
v_gene: TRBV5-4
CDR3aa: ASSLRDREGNTIY

j_gene: TRBJ2-1
abundance: -
v_gene: TRBV7-9
CDR3aa: ASSFHGTSNEQF

j_gene: TRBJ1-2
abundance: -
v_gene: TRBV7-6
CDR3aa: ASSPAGGDGYGYT

j_gene: TRBJ2-7
abundance: -
v_gene: TRBV18
CDR3aa: ASSPPGSYEQY

j_gene: TRBJ1-1
abundance: -
v_gene: TRBV6-6
CDR3aa: ASRPGTGASDTEAF

j_gene: TRBJ2-7
abundance: -
v_gene: TRBV5-1
CDR3aa: ASSAGTSGFSLREQY

j_gene: TRBJ2-5
abundance: -
v_gene: TRBV7-2
CDR3aa: ASSPPGVETQY

j_gene: TRBJ2-3
abundance: -
v_gene: TRBV13
CDR3aa: ASSPNFGTDTQY

j_gene: TRBJ1-1
abundance: -
v_gene: TRBV3-1/TRBV3-2
CDR3aa: ASRHSNTEAF

j_gene: TRBJ1-5
abundance: -
v_gene: TRBV5-5
CDR3aa: ASSGGAGGVNQPQH

j_gene: TRBJ2-3
abundance: -
v_gene: TRBV9
CDR3aa: ASSRTGDSNTDTQY

j_gene: TRBJ2-5
abundance: -
v_gene: TRBV5-1
CDR3aa: ASSSLAVEETQY

j_gene: TRBJ1-2
abundance: -
v_gene: TRBV2
CDR3aa: ASSVKRGEGGYT

j_gene: TRBJ2-5
abundance: -
v_gene: TRBV19
CDR3aa: ASKLQGAETQY

j_gene: TRBJ2-7
abundance: -
v_gene: TRBV5-1
CDR3aa: ASRTGTGVEQY

j_gene: TRBJ1-6
abundance: -
v_gene: TRBV10-3
CDR3aa: AISEGGNINSPLH

j_gene: TRBJ2-1
abundance: -
v_gene: TRBV28
CDR3aa: ASCPGTSDNEQF